This T cell receptor (beta chain) came from a study of CXCR3-negative and CXCR3-positive naive CD8 T cells. The CDR3 totals 15 residues. Germline V lookup: CDR1 SGHKS, CDR2 YYEKEE (reference sequence). Study-wide findings and caveats: The study found more hydrophobic TRB CDR3s in CXCR3-positive naive cells than in CXCR3-negative naive cells. For naive cells, CXCR3-negative and CXCR3-positive subsets had similar TRBV-TRBJ usage; for memory cells, usage differed. The authors found comparable surface CD5 between naive subsets and inferred TCR strength from TRB CDR3 properties. Both of the naive subsets showed about the same high diversity, but memory CD8+ cells had much less.

The TRB libraries of cDNA were built by UMI-labeled 5' RACE. TCRdb reprocessed the 5' RACE reads and keeps a single row for each CDR3 protein, giving no DNA. The ten most abundant clones cover around 1% of a sample with 95,000 to 100,000 distinct CDR3 sequences. Notes on this clonotype: The antigen remains unidentified.

V and J are TRBV5-5 and TRBJ1-5; the D call of TRBD1 rests on TCRdb alone, since no DNA is present to check it. The source is a human donor in good health. Some clones in this sample may be carry-over from other donors' samples. Sample: naive CXCR3+ CD8+ T cells from blood. The subset here: CD45RO-CCR7+CD27+CD95- naive CD8+ T cells expressing CXCR3 (TNR3+). CDR3 amino acids: CASSLGNMGRQPQHF.